The 26 T cell receptor beta chains given below trace back to one sample, sequenced in a study of cytomegalovirus exposure and HLA in healthy donors listed by TCRdb under 2017. The receptor library was made with the immunoSEQ multiplex PCR assay. This is the immuneACCESS table as TCRdb keeps it, with only in-frame sequences that have V and J called. A part of the clones is gone; compared with another copy, unresolved V genes explain less than half, and the rest is unexplained. This sample is represented by a few hundred thousand clones; about 90% of them were singletons. 12% of the sample is taken by the ten largest. Sequenced sample: PBMCs. Receptor source: a man between 18 and 29 years old in good health and CMV-seropositive.

The V call is TRBV4-1, the J call TRBJ1-2, with 7 nucleotides matching TRBD1. The V and J ends lost 1 base and 2 bases, in that order; junction bases with no gene match: 7. CDR3 size: 16 residues. Germline CDR1 MGHRA, CDR2 YSYEKL. The CDR3 spells CASSQVSGTDNYGYTF. The CDR3 DNA sequence: TGCGCCAGCAGCCAAGTTTCCGGGACAGACAACTATGGCTACACCTTC.

V is TRBV5-4 and J is TRBJ2-5; a weak D match, TRBD2 (6 bases). Germline V lookup: CDR1 SGHNT, CDR2 YYREEE (reference sequence). V lost 4 bases, J lost 5 bases, and 15 bases lay in between. The CDR3 runs to 14 residues. This chain's CDR3 is CASSGGDWVETQYF. Written as DNA, the CDR3 is TGTGCCAGCAGCGGTGGGGACTGGGTCGAGACCCAGTACTTC.

J is TRBJ1-2 and V is TRBV7-2, with D possibly being TRBD1 (5 bases). This CDR3 contains 14 residues. Germline V gene lookup returns CDR1 SGHTA and CDR2 FQGNSA. Trimming pared 5 bases from V and 4 bases from J, leaving 14 bases between. The CDR3 protein is CASSPQLGLYGYTF. DNA for the CDR3: TGTGCCAGCAGCCCACAGTTGGGACTCTATGGCTACACCTTC.

This chain links TRBV28 with TRBJ2-7; 7 nucleotides align to TRBD1. The CDR3 runs 14 residues. Trimming at V came to 6 bases and at J to 3 bases, leaving 8 bases not matched to a gene. CDR1 and CDR2 (germline): MDHEN, SYDVKM. Here the CDR3 reads CASRGRTGSYEQYF. The CDR3, as DNA: TGTGCCAGCAGGGGTAGGACAGGAAGCTACGAGCAGTACTTC.

The J gene is TRBJ1-1, the V gene TRBV7-9; 7 bases fit TRBD1. The CDR3 spans 17 residues. The germline V gene encodes CDR1 SEHNR and CDR2 FQNEAQ (reference sequence). The trim removed 1 base at V and 3 bases at J, leaving 11 bases unmatched. CDR3: CASSLGTGGRWDTEAFF. Here the CDR3 DNA reads TGTGCCAGCAGCTTAGGGACAGGAGGGCGTTGGGACACTGAAGCTTTCTTT.

J is TRBJ1-2 and V is TRBV19, with TRBD1 matching over 7 bases. Germline CDR1 LNHDA, CDR2 SQIVND (reference sequence). J gave up 4 bases and V 6 bases, and 2 bases lay outside the gene matches. The CDR3 is 12 residues long. The CDR3 DNA reads as TGTGCCAGTAGAGGGGGCAGCTATGGCTACACCTTC. This translates into CASRGGSYGYTF.

There are a few counts of this clone. V and J are TRBV6-1 and TRBJ1-3; D might be TRBD1 (6 bases). The V end lost 1 base, the J end lost 3 bases, and 16 bases lay between the germline ends. The CDR3 runs to 17 residues. Germline CDR1 is MNHNS and CDR2 is SASEGT. CDR3 in DNA: TGTGCCAGCAGTGAAGGGCCGGCAGGGGCGTATGGAAACACCATATATTTT. Its translation is CASSEGPAGAYGNTIYF.

Only one count was recorded for this clone. The chain couples TRBV14 to TRBJ2-1; 7 bases line up with TRBD2. This CDR3 is built from 17 residues. After removal of 4 bases from V and 2 bases from J, the junction contained 11 bases not matched to a gene. CDR1 and CDR2 (germline): SGHDN, FVKESK. CDR3 DNA sequence: TGTGCCAGCAGCCTGCTGGGAGGGAGGGCTACCTACAATGAGCAGTTCTTC. Translating it yields CASSLLGGRATYNEQFF.

The chain recombines TRBV5-4 with TRBJ2-1, with a possible D match to TRBD1 (7 bases). This CDR3 has 14 residues. V was shortened by 3 bases and J by 7 bases, with 14 bases between the two germline ends. CDR1 and CDR2 from the germline V gene are SGHNT and YYREEE (reference sequence). The CDR3 sequence: CASSWRDSPNEQFF. The CDR3 bases are TGTGCCAGCAGCTGGAGGGACAGTCCGAATGAGCAGTTCTTC.

The chain combines TRBV7-8 with TRBJ2-3; TRBD1 agrees at 7 bases. This CDR3 spans 17 amino acids. Germline trimming cut 1 base from V and 5 bases from J; bases unmatched to any gene: 12. The germline V gene encodes CDR1 SGHVS and CDR2 FQNEAQ. CDR3 amino acids: CASSLGSWQGVGDTQYF. In DNA, the CDR3 is TGTGCCAGCAGCTTAGGTTCGTGGCAGGGGGTTGGAGATACGCAGTATTTT.

The chain employs TRBV25-1 and TRBJ2-2; D ambiguous. The germline gives CDR1 MGHDK, CDR2 SYGVNS. Deletions cut 1 base from V and 0 bases from J, with 6 bases between. The CDR3 sequence is 15 residues long. CDR3 loop: CASSELGPNTGELFF. In DNA form, the CDR3 reads TGTGCCAGCAGTGAATTAGGGCCGAACACCGGGGAGCTGTTTTTT.

J is TRBJ2-7 and V is TRBV18, with 9 bases identical to TRBD1. Losses at the gene ends were 4 bases for V and 4 bases for J; bases not matched to a gene: 5. This CDR3 is built from 14 residues. The germline CDR1 and CDR2 sequences are KGHSH and LQKENI. The CDR3 loop reads CASSQDRGLYEQYF. The CDR3 bases are TGTGCCAGCTCACAGGACAGGGGACTGTACGAGCAGTACTTC.

This chain uses TRBV11-2 with TRBJ1-2; TRBD1 aligns across 8 bases. Germline assignment: CDR1 SGHAT and CDR2 FQNNGV. Losses at the gene ends were 5 bases for V and 5 bases for J; bases not matched to a gene: 16. The CDR3 is made up of 17 amino acids. This chain's CDR3 is CASSPYVDRALTYGYTF. The CDR3 DNA reads TGTGCCAGCAGCCCATACGTGGACAGGGCACTAACTTATGGCTACACCTTC.

The V gene is TRBV4-1, the J gene TRBJ2-7; 7 nucleotides agree with TRBD1. Germline trimming cut 1 base from V and 2 bases from J; bases unmatched to any gene: 17. The CDR3 is 19 amino acids. CDR1 MGHRA and CDR2 YSYEKL come from the germline V gene. The CDR3 DNA sequence: TGCGCCAGCAGCCAAGTCGTCCTGGACAGGTCGGGGAGAGCCTACGAGCAGTACTTC. Translated: CASSQVVLDRSGRAYEQYF.

The rearrangement uses TRBV28 and TRBJ2-2, with D perhaps TRBD2 (5 bases). Trimming pared 6 bases from V and 7 bases from J, leaving 15 bases between. Germline CDR1 is MDHEN and CDR2 is SYDVKM. CDR3 size: 14 residues. The CDR3 DNA follows: TGTGCCAGCAGCCCTTTATGGAGGATCGGGGAGCTGTTTTTT. Its translation is CASSPLWRIGELFF.

The CDR3 protein is CASSSDSHEQYF. The CDR3 DNA is TGTGCCAGCAGCTCGGACAGCCACGAGCAGTACTTC. This sequence joins TRBV9 and TRBJ2-7; D is perhaps TRBD1 (6 bases). CDR1 and CDR2 from the germline V gene are SGDLS and YYNGEE. The CDR3 is 12 residues long. Trimming removed 4 bases at V and 5 bases at J, with 10 bases between.

This chain joins TRBV2 and TRBJ2-5, with 8 bases identical to TRBD1. The V segment lost 6 bases and the J segment 0 bases; nucleotides outside the gene matches: 6. Germline V gene lookup returns CDR1 SNHLY and CDR2 FYNNEI. The CDR3 has 15 residues. This chain's CDR3 is CASRPQDRDQETQYF. CDR3 DNA: TGTGCCAGCAGACCCCAGGACAGGGACCAAGAGACCCAGTACTTC.

V usage is TRBV6-1 and J usage is TRBJ1-5; TRBD1 might be the D (6 bases). Per germline, CDR1 MNHNS and CDR2 SASEGT. Trimming stripped 6 bases from V and 6 bases from J, with 15 bases between. The CDR3 totals 14 residues. CDR3 region: CASRDQQGPQPQHF. The CDR3 coding sequence is TGTGCCAGCAGGGACCAACAGGGCCCTCAGCCCCAGCATTTT.

The V and J genes are TRBV7-7 and TRBJ2-1; 9 positions agree with TRBD2. The CDR3 contains 15 residues. The germline V gene encodes CDR1 SSHAT and CDR2 FNYEAQ (reference sequence). Losses at the gene ends were 1 base for V and 6 bases for J; bases not matched to a gene: 4. CDR3 in amino acids: CASSLVAGVGNEQFF. In nucleotides, the CDR3 is TGTGCCAGCAGCTTAGTAGCGGGAGTGGGCAATGAGCAGTTCTTC.

This clone appeared once. This chain links TRBV5-6 with TRBJ2-7; a possible D gene is TRBD1 (6 bases). Germline CDR1 and CDR2: SGHDT and YYEEEE. V was trimmed by 4 bases and J by 5 bases, leaving 25 bases between them. The CDR3 runs 17 residues. The CDR3 DNA reads TGTGCCAGCAGCCCCGCTCGGTTGGGGGCCGTTCGGGACGAGCAGTACTTC. This encodes CASSPARLGAVRDEQYF.

The chain recombines TRBV5-4 with TRBJ1-2; possible D gene TRBD1, 6 bases. This CDR3 has 14 amino acids. Trimming left V 6 bases short and J 8 bases short, with 20 bases between. In germline, CDR1 is SGHNT, CDR2 YYREEE (reference sequence). As DNA, the CDR3 is TGTGCCAGCAACATATGGAGTCAGGGACACGGCTACACCTTC. As protein: CASNIWSQGHGYTF.

This clone was counted only a few times. The chain is built from TRBV18 and TRBJ2-7, with D possibly TRBD1 on 6 matching bases. V was cut by 3 bases and J by 3 bases, with 12 bases left in between. CDR3 length equals 14 residues. The germline V gene encodes CDR1 KGHSH and CDR2 LQKENI. The CDR3 loop reads CASSPRDTFYEQYF. The CDR3 DNA sequence: TGTGCCAGCTCACCGAGGGACACCTTCTACGAGCAGTACTTC.

The chain carries TRBV27 and TRBJ2-7, with a tentative D call TRBD1 (5 bases). Trimming pared 8 bases from V and 0 bases from J, leaving 11 bases between. The CDR3 has 13 residues. Germline V gene data show CDR1 as MNHEY and CDR2 as SMNVEV (reference sequence). The CDR3: CASRLQDSYEQYF. CDR3 bases: TGTGCCAGCCGCCTACAGGACTCCTACGAGCAGTACTTC.

The genes are TRBV2 and TRBJ2-7; no reliable D call. This CDR3 is 13 amino acids long. Germline V lookup: CDR1 SNHLY, CDR2 FYNNEI. Between the trimmed V and J ends, which lost 5 bases and 4 bases, there was a span of 12 bases. CDR3 loop: CASSLRQHYEQYF. CDR3 nucleotides: TGTGCCAGCAGTTTGAGACAACATTACGAGCAGTACTTC. The full variable domain, rest sourced from reference TRBV2 and TRBJ2-7, is EPEVTQTPSHQVTQMGQEVILRCVPISNHLYFYWYRQILGQKVEFLVSFYNNEISEKSEIFDDQFSVERPDGSNFTLKIRSTKLEDSAMYFCASSLRQHYEQYFGPGTRLTVT.

The chain carries TRBV7-6 and TRBJ2-3; TRBD2 agrees at 10 bases. The V gene end was trimmed by 2 bases and the J gene end by 2 bases; junction bases not matched to a gene: 4. Germline V gives CDR1 SGHVS, CDR2 FNYEAQ. The CDR3 spans 16 residues. The CDR3 DNA reads as TGTGCCAGCAGCTTACGGACTAGCGGACCCACAGATACGCAGTATTTT. It translates to CASSLRTSGPTDTQYF. Full variable domain (outside the CDR3, taken from reference TRBV7-6 and TRBJ2-3): GAGVSQSPRYKVTKRGQDVALRCDPISGHVSLYWYRQALGQGPEFLTYFNYEAQQDKSGLPNDRFSAERPEGSISTLTIQRTEQRDSAMYRCASSLRTSGPTDTQYFGPGTRLTVL.

The rearrangement joins TRBV20-1 to TRBJ2-7, with D uncertain. The germline V gene has CDR1 DFQATT and CDR2 SNEGSKA (reference sequence). This CDR3 region has 11 residues. V was cut by 2 bases and J by 3 bases, with 5 bases left in between. The CDR3 region is CSARQDYEQYF. DNA for the CDR3: TGCAGTGCTAGACAGGACTACGAGCAGTACTTC.